One sample yielded the 32 T cell receptor beta chains listed below, sequenced in a study of shared clonotypes between healthy human individuals. Generated by immunoSEQ multiplex PCR, the TCRdb table keeps only in-frame clones and is missing some. The profile shows roughly 500,000 clones, 79% of them singletons. The sample consisted of PBMCs. All receptors derive from a woman in her forties in good health. Some clones in this sample may be carry-over from other donors' samples.

The chain couples TRBV5-4 to TRBJ2-5, with 10 nucleotides matching TRBD2. The germline CDR1 and CDR2 sequences are SGHNT and YYREEE (reference sequence). The CDR3 has 16 amino acids. Losses at the gene ends were 5 bases for V and 5 bases for J; bases not matched to a gene: 12. In DNA, the CDR3 is TGTGCCAGCAGTCCCGGGACTAGCGTCCGGGGGGAGACCCAGTACTTC. It specifies CASSPGTSVRGETQYF.

The genes are TRBV5-4 and TRBJ2-3; perhaps TRBD1 as D (6 bases). Between the trimmed V and J ends, which lost 2 bases and 4 bases, there was a span of 11 bases. Germline CDR1 and CDR2: SGHNT and YYREEE (reference sequence). CDR3 length equals 14 residues. CDR3 in amino acids: CASSLKQGADTQYF. The CDR3 nucleotides read TGTGCCAGCAGCTTAAAACAGGGCGCAGATACGCAGTATTTT. The variable domain in full, with the rest retrieved from reference TRBV5-4 and TRBJ2-3, is ETGVTQSPTHLIKTRGQQVTLRCSSQSGHNTVSWYQQALGQGPQFIFQYYREEENGRGNFPPRFSGLQFPNYSSELNVNALELDDSALYLCASSLKQGADTQYFGPGTRLTVL.

The rearrangement uses TRBV13 and TRBJ2-5; D is undetermined. Trimming stripped 2 bases from V and 0 bases from J, with 13 bases between. Germline CDR1 is PRHDT and CDR2 is FYEKMQ (reference sequence). The CDR3 is 16 residues long. This CDR3 is CASSLRAELYQETQYF. The DNA of the CDR3 is TGTGCCAGCAGCTTAAGGGCAGAACTCTACCAAGAGACCCAGTACTTC. Variable domain in full (rest from reference TRBV13 and TRBJ2-5): AAGVIQSPRHLIKEKRETATLKCYPIPRHDTVYWYQQGPGQDPQFLISFYEKMQSDKGSIPDRFSAQQFSDYHSELNMSSLELGDSALYFCASSLRAELYQETQYFGPGTRLLVL.

V and J are TRBV2 and TRBJ1-1; D is unresolved. This CDR3 contains 13 residues. Trimming left V 8 bases short and J 5 bases short, with 15 bases between. Germline CDR1 is SNHLY and CDR2 is FYNNEI. CDR3 DNA sequence: TGTGCCAGCGCCCGAGGATTGGCGACTGAAGCTTTCTTT. It is translated as CASARGLATEAFF.

V is TRBV2 and J is TRBJ1-2; 7 bases match TRBD1. V shed 6 bases, J shed 0 bases, and the junction held 10 bases outside the gene matches. Germline-derived CDR1 and CDR2 are SNHLY and FYNNEI. The CDR3 has 16 residues. This CDR3 reads CASSSWTGPPNYGYTF. CDR3 in DNA: TGTGCCAGCAGCTCGTGGACAGGCCCTCCTAACTATGGCTACACCTTC.

This clone was observed a handful of times. The rearrangement joins TRBV28 to TRBJ1-2; a possible D gene is TRBD1 (5 bases). The CDR3 has 15 amino acids. Trimming shortened V by 7 bases and J by 0 bases, and 15 bases separated the two germline ends. Germline CDR1 reads MDHEN; CDR2 reads SYDVKM. The CDR3 protein is CASTGGAASNYGYTF. The CDR3 coding sequence is TGTGCCAGCACAGGAGGGGCAGCTTCTAACTATGGCTACACCTTC.

V gene TRBV6-5 combines with J gene TRBJ1-1; no reliable D call. The CDR3 has 14 amino acids. V lost 8 bases, J lost 1 base, and 14 bases lay in between. Germline CDR1 reads MNHEY; CDR2 reads SVGAGI. This chain's CDR3 is CASFRGSENTEAFF. CDR3 in DNA: TGTGCCAGCTTCAGAGGCAGCGAGAACACTGAAGCTTTCTTT.

This clone showed up just once. The same CDR3 also results from other DNA sequences found in this sample. V gene TRBV2 combines with J gene TRBJ2-7; 7 bases agree with TRBD1. Germline CDR1 reads SNHLY; CDR2 reads FYNNEI. V lost 4 bases to trimming and J lost 3 bases; unmatched junction nucleotides: 3. The CDR3 has 13 amino acids. In DNA form, the CDR3 reads TGTGCCAGCAGTGCGGACAGGAACTACGAGCAGTACTTC. Translating gives CASSADRNYEQYF.

This clone was found once. The V gene is TRBV30, the J gene TRBJ2-5; D remains unclear. The germline V and J ends were trimmed by 0 bases and 4 bases, with 12 bases remaining between them. The CDR3 spans 14 residues. Germline V gene sequence: CDR1 GTSNPN, CDR2 SVGIG (reference sequence). The chain's CDR3 is CAWSVSPAGETQYF. In nucleotides, the CDR3 is TGTGCCTGGAGTGTAAGTCCCGCCGGAGAGACCCAGTACTTC.

The genes are TRBV9 and TRBJ2-1, with 13 bases matching TRBD2. The CDR3 is 16 residues long. V shed 1 base and J 9 bases; nucleotides not matched to a gene: 7. The germline gives CDR1 SGDLS, CDR2 YYNGEE. The CDR3 DNA is TGTGCCAGCAGCGTATATGGACTAGCGGGAGTCGGTGAGCAGTTCTTC. This gives the protein CASSVYGLAGVGEQFF.

J is TRBJ1-4 and V is TRBV7-8; 11 bases fit TRBD1. V lost 1 base to trimming and J lost 8 bases; unmatched junction nucleotides: 0. CDR3 length: 14 amino acids. Germline V gene lookup returns CDR1 SGHVS and CDR2 FQNEAQ. In DNA, the CDR3 is TGTGCCAGCAGCTTAGGGACAGGGGGCGAAAAACTGTTTTTT. As protein: CASSLGTGGEKLFF.

The chain's CDR3 is CASSLEADFNTDTQYF. The CDR3 nucleotides are TGCGCCAGCAGCTTGGAGGCCGACTTCAACACAGATACGCAGTATTTT. V gene TRBV5-1 combines with J gene TRBJ2-3; D not resolved. V dropped 0 bases and J dropped 2 bases, with 13 bases sitting between them. Germline CDR1 reads SGHRS; CDR2 reads YFSETQ. This CDR3 contains 16 residues.

The chain recombines TRBV2 with TRBJ1-5, with a tentative D call TRBD1 (5 bases). The CDR3 is 14 residues long. Looked up from germline, CDR1 is SNHLY and CDR2 is FYNNEI. V lost 3 bases, J lost 10 bases, and 16 bases lay in between. CDR3 coding DNA: TGTGCCAGCAGTGATCTTGTCAGGGAAGGTCCCCAGCATTTT. It specifies CASSDLVREGPQHF.

The chain has TRBV9 and TRBJ2-1, with D tentatively TRBD1 (5 bases). The germline V gene has CDR1 SGDLS and CDR2 YYNGEE. V lost 4 bases and J lost 0, with 14 bases in between. This CDR3 region has 16 residues. The CDR3 protein is CASSPKGSDSYNEQFF. The CDR3 nucleotides are TGTGCCAGCAGCCCGAAGGGGTCCGACTCCTACAATGAGCAGTTCTTC. Full variable domain (outside the CDR3, taken from reference TRBV9 and TRBJ2-1): DSGVTQTPKHLITATGQRVTLRCSPRSGDLSVYWYQQSLDQGLQFLIQYYNGEERAKGNILERFSAQQFPDLHSELNLSSLELGDSALYFCASSPKGSDSYNEQFFGPGTRLTVL.

J is TRBJ2-7 and V is TRBV19; D not resolved. The CDR3 has 14 residues. Trimming pared 3 bases from V and 0 bases from J, leaving 9 bases between. Germline values: CDR1 LNHDA, CDR2 SQIVND (reference sequence). The CDR3 DNA follows: TGTGCCAGTAGTATGGGGATTCGCTCCTACGAGCAGTACTTC. Its translation is CASSMGIRSYEQYF.

The V and J genes are TRBV5-4 and TRBJ1-2; 10 bases line up with TRBD1. The CDR3 extends over 17 amino acids. Trimming at V came to 4 bases and at J to 0 bases, leaving 9 bases not matched to a gene. Per the germline V gene, CDR1 is SGHNT and CDR2 is YYREEE (reference sequence). The CDR3 DNA reads TGTGCCAGCAGCAGCGGGACAGGGGCCCCCTCTAACTATGGCTACACCTTC. This sequence encodes CASSSGTGAPSNYGYTF.

V usage is TRBV5-5 and J usage is TRBJ2-7, with 11 nucleotides matching TRBD1. The CDR3 consists of 16 residues. J gave up 3 bases and V 4 bases, and 9 bases lay outside the gene matches. Germline assignment: CDR1 SGHKS and CDR2 YYEKEE (reference sequence). CDR3 DNA: TGTGCCAGCAGCCGGTTCGGACAGGGGGCGGGCTACGAGCAGTACTTC. Its translation is CASSRFGQGAGYEQYF.

This chain links TRBV28 with TRBJ2-5, with a possible D match to TRBD2 (7 bases). The ends were cut back, 2 bases at V and 5 bases at J, with 24 bases in the middle. This CDR3 region has 18 residues. Germline loops: CDR1 MDHEN, CDR2 SYDVKM. CDR3 nucleotides: TGTGCCAGCAGTTTAACCGCCCTTTCGGGGGGCCGTTCTGAGACCCAGTACTTC. Residues: CASSLTALSGGRSETQYF.

CDR3 loop: CASRERSGTGSYEQYF. The CDR3 DNA is TGTGCCAGTAGAGAGAGAAGCGGAACCGGCTCCTACGAGCAGTACTTC. The rearrangement uses TRBV19 and TRBJ2-7; a weak D match, TRBD2 (5 bases). The CDR3 spans 16 residues. The germline V and J ends were trimmed by 6 bases and 0 bases, with 18 bases remaining between them. Germline loops: CDR1 LNHDA, CDR2 SQIVND (reference sequence).

This chain uses TRBV6-1 with TRBJ1-2; 9 bases line up with TRBD1. The CDR3 consists of 15 residues. J gave up 4 bases and V 3 bases, and 6 bases lay outside the gene matches. In germline, CDR1 is MNHNS, CDR2 SASEGT. CDR3 protein: CASSDRTGEAYGYTF. Written as DNA, the CDR3 is TGTGCCAGCAGTGACCGGACAGGGGAGGCCTATGGCTACACCTTC.

Turning to this clone: This CDR3 is also generated by other DNA sequences in the sample. This chain uses TRBV7-2 with TRBJ2-5, with D perhaps TRBD2 (5 bases). Germline values: CDR1 SGHTA, CDR2 FQGNSA. V lost 3 bases and J 2 bases, leaving 7 bases between the germline ends. The CDR3 length is 13 residues. The CDR3 nucleotides read TGTGCCAGCAGCTTTCGGGGACAAGAGACCCAGTACTTC. This encodes CASSFRGQETQYF.

This clone was counted once. Other nucleotide sequences in the sample specify the same CDR3. This rearrangement joins TRBV11-2 to TRBJ2-2; TRBD2 matches 10 bases. With 5 bases clipped from V and 4 bases from J, the junction kept 4 bases outside the gene matches. From germline, CDR1 is SGHAT and CDR2 FQNNGV. The CDR3 is made up of 15 amino acids. CDR3 protein: CASSPSGRTTGELFF. In DNA form, the CDR3 reads TGTGCCAGCAGCCCTAGCGGGAGAACCACCGGGGAGCTGTTTTTT.

The chain has TRBV4-2 and TRBJ2-7; D call uncertain. The CDR3 loop spans 14 amino acids. The germline V gene encodes CDR1 LGHNA and CDR2 YNFKEQ. Trimming shortened V by 4 bases and J by 2 bases, and 12 bases separated the two germline ends. CDR3 DNA: TGTGCCAGCAGCCCAACTCATACCCCCTACGAGCAGTACTTC. It is translated as CASSPTHTPYEQYF.

This chain uses TRBV5-1 with TRBJ2-3; a possible D gene is TRBD2 (5 bases). The CDR3 is made up of 16 amino acids. With 0 bases removed from V and 1 base from J, the gap between germline ends came to 12 bases. Looked up from germline, CDR1 is SGHRS and CDR2 is YFSETQ. The CDR3 here is CASSLDSGFGTDTQYF. The CDR3 bases are TGCGCCAGCAGCTTGGATTCGGGATTCGGCACAGATACGCAGTATTTT. The whole variable domain, remainder taken from reference TRBV5-1 and TRBJ2-3, is KAGVTQTPRYLIKTRGQQVTLSCSPISGHRSVSWYQQTPGQGLQFLFEYFSETQRNKGNFPGRFSGRQFSNSRSEMNVSTLELGDSALYLCASSLDSGFGTDTQYFGPGTRLTVL.

The gene calls are TRBV6-1 and TRBJ2-3; D gene ambiguous. The CDR3 spans 14 residues. Germline CDR1 reads MNHNS; CDR2 reads SASEGT. Trimming pared 6 bases from V and 2 bases from J, leaving 12 bases between. The CDR3 DNA reads TGTGCCAGCAGGCTGGGGTTGCTCACAGATACGCAGTATTTT. Translated: CASRLGLLTDTQYF.

The CDR3 DNA follows: TGTGCCAGTAGTTCGACAGGCTCGCTCTACGAGCAGTACTTC. Translated: CASSSTGSLYEQYF. The V call is TRBV19, the J call TRBJ2-7; TRBD1 is a possible D gene (6 bases). Trimming stripped 5 bases from V and 3 bases from J, with 14 bases between. Germline loops: CDR1 LNHDA, CDR2 SQIVND (reference sequence). This CDR3 has 14 amino acids. The full variable domain, completed using reference TRBV19 and TRBJ2-7, is DGGITQSPKYLFRKEGQNVTLSCEQNLNHDAMYWYRQDPGQGLRLIYYSQIVNDFQKGDIAEGYSVSREKKESFPLTVTSAQKNPTAFYLCASSSTGSLYEQYFGPGTRLTVT.

This clone was seen more than once but under ten times. The gene calls are TRBV29-1 and TRBJ2-7; D uncertain. The V gene lost 6 bases and the J gene lost 3 bases, with 15 bases spanning the gap. There are 13 residues in the CDR3. Germline V CDR1 and CDR2: SQVTM, ANQGSEA. The CDR3 DNA is TGCAGCGTGGCCCTCCGGGCCCGCTACGAGCAGTACTTC. Amino acid sequence: CSVALRARYEQYF.

V is TRBV4-2 and J is TRBJ2-1, with 10 bases aligning to TRBD2. Trimming cost V 5 bases and J 8 bases; bases outside gene matches: 6. Looked up from germline, CDR1 is LGHNA and CDR2 is YNFKEQ. This CDR3 has 14 residues. CDR3 bases: TGTGCCAGCAGCAATAGCGGGAGGTTCGATGAGCAGTTCTTC. As protein: CASSNSGRFDEQFF.

The genes are TRBV28 and TRBJ1-1, with TRBD1 as a possible D gene (5 bases). Germline lookup yields CDR1 MDHEN and CDR2 SYDVKM. Trimming pared 4 bases from V and 5 bases from J, leaving 11 bases between. The length of the CDR3 is 13 residues. The CDR3 region is CASSSTVRTEAFF. CDR3 nucleotide sequence: TGTGCCAGCAGTTCGACAGTGAGGACTGAAGCTTTCTTT.

The chain carries TRBV7-2 and TRBJ2-1; a possible D gene is TRBD2 (6 bases). The V end was cut by 5 bases, the J end by 3 bases, with 14 bases between. The CDR3 loop spans 15 amino acids. The germline CDR1 and CDR2 sequences are SGHTA and FQGNSA. This CDR3 reads CASSLSSVLYNEQFF. In DNA, the CDR3 is TGTGCCAGCAGCCTCTCTAGCGTCCTCTACAATGAGCAGTTCTTC.

This clone has only one observation. CDR3: CASSLAPGQGHNEQFF. Here the CDR3 DNA reads TGCGCCAGCAGCTTGGCCCCCGGACAGGGTCACAATGAGCAGTTCTTC. The chain uses TRBV5-1 and TRBJ2-1; 8 nucleotides match TRBD1. Germline V gives CDR1 SGHRS, CDR2 YFSETQ. The V and J ends lost 0 bases and 5 bases, in that order; junction bases with no gene match: 7. The CDR3 has 16 residues.

This chain connects TRBV5-1 to TRBJ2-1; 8 bases align to TRBD2. Trimming cost V 5 bases and J 6 bases; bases outside gene matches: 10. The CDR3 length is 15 residues. Germline V gene data show CDR1 as SGHRS and CDR2 as YFSETQ. Here the CDR3 reads CASRLSAGGFNEQFF. The CDR3 region has the DNA TGCGCCAGCAGACTGTCCGCGGGAGGTTTCAATGAGCAGTTCTTC.